This T cell receptor beta chain came from a study of blood T cell repertoires in COVID-19. Study background: Both acute and convalescent COVID-19 samples were obtained from the United States, Italy and Spain. Sample material is recorded as cDNA or gDNA derived from T cells, B-cell-depleted T cells, or PBMCs.

The germline gives CDR1 GTSNPN, CDR2 SVGIG (reference sequence). The CDR3 is 17 residues long. J was trimmed by 5 bases and V by 5 bases; bases with no gene match: 16. Per the original data handling: By means of reference gene primer amplification, nucleated cell counts were estimated. Sequencing used immunoSEQ multiplex PCR; TCRdb keeps in-frame clones, though not all of them. V, J and clone size were drawn from that table, and D and trimming were deduced from the DNA. Here the sample spans about 160,000 clones, roughly four fifths being singletons. The clonotype was recovered from a woman at least 80 years old with acute or convalescent COVID-19. The chain recombines TRBV30 with TRBJ2-1, with 9 bases aligning to TRBD2. The material sequenced was peripheral blood. The CDR3 reads CAWPRRSIASGDNEQFF. The CDR3 nucleotides are TGTGCCTGGCCCCGCCGCAGCATCGCTAGCGGGGACAATGAGCAGTTCTTC.